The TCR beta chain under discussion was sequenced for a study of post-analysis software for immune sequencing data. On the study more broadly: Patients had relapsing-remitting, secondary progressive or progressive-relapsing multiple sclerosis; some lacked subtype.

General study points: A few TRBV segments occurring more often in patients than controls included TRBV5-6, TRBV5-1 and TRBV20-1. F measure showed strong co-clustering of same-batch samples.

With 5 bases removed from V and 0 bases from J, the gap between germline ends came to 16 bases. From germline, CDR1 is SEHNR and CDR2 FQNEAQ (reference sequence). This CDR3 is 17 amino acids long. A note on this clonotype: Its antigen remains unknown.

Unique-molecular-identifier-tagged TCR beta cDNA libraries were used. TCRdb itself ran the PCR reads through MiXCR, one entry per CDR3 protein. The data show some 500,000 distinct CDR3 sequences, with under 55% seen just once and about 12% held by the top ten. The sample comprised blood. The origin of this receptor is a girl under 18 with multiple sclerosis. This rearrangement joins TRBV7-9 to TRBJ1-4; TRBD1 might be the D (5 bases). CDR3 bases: TGTGCCAGCAGCCAAGGCCACGGGGCGGCAACTAATGAAAAACTGTTTTTT. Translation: CASSQGHGAATNEKLFF.